A selection of T cell receptor beta chains follows, all from one sample in a study of human T cells and chemical hapten exposure. TCRdb independently ran MiXCR on the RACE reads; one entry per CDR3 protein. The sample has around 99,000 distinct CDR3 sequences, about a tenth seen once. Material: whole blood, obtained in connection with sensitization to the hapten diphenylcyclopropenone (DPC). The origin of the receptors is a woman between 40 and 55 years old with alopecia areata. Some clones in this sample may be carry-over from other donors' samples. CDR3s include the opening cysteine and the closing phenylalanine or tryptophan. The order of the fields is CDR3 DNA, CDR3 protein, J gene, V gene, D gene, clone size. The D gene is left open where the match is weak. Some rows have no size entry. The others give once, few or many, or a class for an expanded clone.

CDR3 DNA: TGTGCCAGCAGTTCCACACCCGGGACAGGGAAGAACACCGGGGAGCTGTTTTTT
CDR3 protein: CASSSTPGTGKNTGELFF
J gene: TRBJ2-2
V gene: TRBV12-3/TRBV12-4
D gene: TRBD1
clone size: few

CDR3 DNA: TGTGCCAGCAGTTACGGGGGTTCGAACACTGAAGCTTTCTTT
CDR3 protein: CASSYGGSNTEAFF
J gene: TRBJ1-1
V gene: TRBV6-2/TRBV6-3
D gene: -
clone size: few

CDR3 DNA: TGCAGTGCCCGGTGGGGGACAGCGGGCCGTGGGCAGTACTTC
CDR3 protein: CSARWGTAGRGQYF
J gene: TRBJ2-7
V gene: TRBV20-1
D gene: -
clone size: few

CDR3 DNA: TGTGCCAGCAGGAAACCGGGACAGGCCTACACCGGGGAGCTGTTTTTT
CDR3 protein: CASRKPGQAYTGELFF
J gene: TRBJ2-2
V gene: TRBV6-6
D gene: TRBD1
clone size: -

CDR3 DNA: TGTGCCAGTAGTATGGACAGTGAGGACACTGAAGCTTTCTTT
CDR3 protein: CASSMDSEDTEAFF
J gene: TRBJ1-1
V gene: TRBV19
D gene: -
clone size: -

CDR3 DNA: TGTGCCAGCAGTGAGGTGGACAGTAGCTCCTACGAGCAGTACTTC
CDR3 protein: CASSEVDSSSYEQYF
J gene: TRBJ2-7
V gene: TRBV6-1
D gene: -
clone size: -

CDR3 DNA: TGTGCCAGCAGCTCCAACCGGGGGCAGATCACAGATACGCAGTATTTT
CDR3 protein: CASSSNRGQITDTQYF
J gene: TRBJ2-3
V gene: TRBV7-9
D gene: -
clone size: few

CDR3 DNA: TGTGCCTGGAGTCGACAGGGGTTCGGACAGCCCCAGCATTTT
CDR3 protein: CAWSRQGFGQPQHF
J gene: TRBJ1-5
V gene: TRBV30
D gene: TRBD1
clone size: -

CDR3 DNA: TGTGCCAGCAGTTTGACAGGGTTCAGCAATCAGCCCCAGCATTTT
CDR3 protein: CASSLTGFSNQPQHF
J gene: TRBJ1-5
V gene: TRBV6-2/TRBV6-3
D gene: TRBD1
clone size: many

CDR3 DNA: TGTGCCAGCAGCTTGAGGAGCATTCAGTACTTC
CDR3 protein: CASSLRSIQYF
J gene: TRBJ2-4
V gene: TRBV5-6
D gene: -
clone size: few

CDR3 DNA: TGTGCCAGCAGCCAGGGGGAAAGCAATCAGCCCCAGCATTTT
CDR3 protein: CASSQGESNQPQHF
J gene: TRBJ1-5
V gene: TRBV9
D gene: TRBD1
clone size: many

CDR3 DNA: TGTGCCAGCAGCTTAGACGGCTTCTCCTATAATTCACCCCTCCACTTT
CDR3 protein: CASSLDGFSYNSPLHF
J gene: TRBJ1-6
V gene: TRBV7-9
D gene: -
clone size: many

CDR3 DNA: TGTGCCAGCACTCGGACAGAGAAGAACACTGAAGCTTTCTTT
CDR3 protein: CASTRTEKNTEAFF
J gene: TRBJ1-1
V gene: TRBV3-1
D gene: -
clone size: many

CDR3 DNA: TGCAGTGCTAGGGAACCTCAGGGGGCTCTTTATGGCTACACCTTC
CDR3 protein: CSAREPQGALYGYTF
J gene: TRBJ1-2
V gene: TRBV20-1
D gene: TRBD1
clone size: -

CDR3 DNA: TGTGCCAGCAGCCTCGGACAGGGTAGGAAGGAGCAGTTCTTC
CDR3 protein: CASSLGQGRKEQFF
J gene: TRBJ2-1
V gene: TRBV6-6
D gene: TRBD1
clone size: few

CDR3 DNA: TGTGCCAGCAGCTTAACTAGCGGGGGGGCCGAGACCCAGTACTTC
CDR3 protein: CASSLTSGGAETQYF
J gene: TRBJ2-5
V gene: TRBV7-2
D gene: TRBD2
clone size: few

CDR3 DNA: TGCGCCAGCAGTGAGAGACTAGCGGGGGGGACCGGGGAGCTGTTTTTT
CDR3 protein: CASSERLAGGTGELFF
J gene: TRBJ2-2
V gene: TRBV10-1
D gene: TRBD2
clone size: -

CDR3 DNA: TGTGCCAGCAGCTCCCAACAGGGGAGCTATGAAAAACTGTTTTTT
CDR3 protein: CASSSQQGSYEKLFF
J gene: TRBJ1-4
V gene: TRBV7-2
D gene: TRBD1
clone size: few

CDR3 DNA: TGCGCCAGCAGCTGGGGAGGCTCGAACACCGGGGAGCTGTTTTTT
CDR3 protein: CASSWGGSNTGELFF
J gene: TRBJ2-2
V gene: TRBV5-1
D gene: -
clone size: many

CDR3 DNA: TGCAGCGTTGCCCCCCCCGGGCAAGAGACCCAGTACTTC
CDR3 protein: CSVAPPGQETQYF
J gene: TRBJ2-5
V gene: TRBV29-1
D gene: -
clone size: many

CDR3 DNA: TGTGCCAGCAGTGGTACAGGGAATTCACCCCTCCACTTT
CDR3 protein: CASSGTGNSPLHF
J gene: TRBJ1-6
V gene: TRBV7-9
D gene: -
clone size: many

CDR3 DNA: TGTGCCTGGAGGGACAGGGGGTGGGACGAGCAGTACTTC
CDR3 protein: CAWRDRGWDEQYF
J gene: TRBJ2-7
V gene: TRBV30
D gene: TRBD1
clone size: -

CDR3 DNA: TGTGCCAGCCGAATCTCGAGCCACGAGAGCGAGACCCAGTACTTC
CDR3 protein: CASRISSHESETQYF
J gene: TRBJ2-5
V gene: TRBV7-9
D gene: -
clone size: many

CDR3 DNA: TGTGCCAGCAGCTTGTCTCTAGCCAAAAACATTCAGTACTTC
CDR3 protein: CASSLSLAKNIQYF
J gene: TRBJ2-4
V gene: TRBV5-6
D gene: -
clone size: many

CDR3 DNA: TGTGCCAGCAGTTCTTCAGGGCTCTCTGGGGCCAACGTCCTGACTTTC
CDR3 protein: CASSSSGLSGANVLTF
J gene: TRBJ2-6
V gene: TRBV12-3/TRBV12-4
D gene: -
clone size: -

CDR3 DNA: TGTGCCAGCAGTTTCCCACCTGTGAGTGGGCTCCCGAGCAATCAGCCCCAGCATTTT
CDR3 protein: CASSFPPVSGLPSNQPQHF
J gene: TRBJ1-5
V gene: TRBV27
D gene: -
clone size: few

CDR3 DNA: TGTGCCAGCTCCTGGACAGGGTCCGAGCAGCCCCAGCATTTT
CDR3 protein: CASSWTGSEQPQHF
J gene: TRBJ1-5
V gene: TRBV18
D gene: TRBD1
clone size: few

CDR3 DNA: TGTGCCAGCATGGGACTTACCGGTATCGATACGCAGTATTTT
CDR3 protein: CASMGLTGIDTQYF
J gene: TRBJ2-3
V gene: TRBV2
D gene: -
clone size: -

CDR3 DNA: TGTGCCAGTAGTGACCCGGGTATCAGCACAGATACGCAGTATTTT
CDR3 protein: CASSDPGISTDTQYF
J gene: TRBJ2-3
V gene: TRBV19
D gene: -
clone size: -